This TCR beta chain was identified during a study of cytomegalovirus exposure and HLA in healthy donors. General study results and limits: 87-base-pair reads could not separate some V segments, including TRBV6-2 and TRBV6-3.

About this clone: Its antigen remains unknown.

Germline assignment: CDR1 SGHRS and CDR2 YFSETQ. Deletions cut 6 bases from V and 0 bases from J, with 10 bases between. The CDR3 is 14 residues long. The PCR was carried out with 60 Vbeta primers and 13 Jbeta primers. Method: immunoSEQ multiplex PCR; TCRdb's copy keeps in-frame clones and lacks some. The table lists roughly 120,000 clones, around 70% of them singletons. The material sequenced was PBMCs. This TCR derives from a woman between 65 and 79 years old in good health and CMV-seropositive. The chain combines TRBV5-1 with TRBJ1-3; D gene unclear. CDR3 coding DNA: TGCGCCAGCAAAGGCGGCATCTCTGGAAACACCATATATTTT. Its translation is CASKGGISGNTIYF.